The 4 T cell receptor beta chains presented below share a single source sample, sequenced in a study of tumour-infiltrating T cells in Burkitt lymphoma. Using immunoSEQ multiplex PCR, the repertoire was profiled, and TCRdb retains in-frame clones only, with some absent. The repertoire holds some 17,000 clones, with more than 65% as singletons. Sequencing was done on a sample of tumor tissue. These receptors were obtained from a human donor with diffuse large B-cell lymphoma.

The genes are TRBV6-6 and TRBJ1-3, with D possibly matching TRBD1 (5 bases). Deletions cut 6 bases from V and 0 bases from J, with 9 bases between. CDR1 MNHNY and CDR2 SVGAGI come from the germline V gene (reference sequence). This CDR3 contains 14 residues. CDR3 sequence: CASRGTDSGNTIYF. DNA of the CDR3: TGTGCCAGCAGAGGGACGGACTCTGGAAACACCATATATTTT.

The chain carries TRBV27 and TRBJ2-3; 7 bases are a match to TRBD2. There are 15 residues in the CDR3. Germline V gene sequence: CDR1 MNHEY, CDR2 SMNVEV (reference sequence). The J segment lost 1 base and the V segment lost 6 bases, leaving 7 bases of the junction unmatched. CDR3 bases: TGTGCCAGCAGACCAACTAGCGCGGGCACAGATACGCAGTATTTT. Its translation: CASRPTSAGTDTQYF.

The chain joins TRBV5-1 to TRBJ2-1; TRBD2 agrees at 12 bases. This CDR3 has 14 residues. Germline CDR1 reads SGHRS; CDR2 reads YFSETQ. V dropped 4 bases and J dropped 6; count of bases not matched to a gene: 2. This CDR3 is CASSLAGGPNEQFF. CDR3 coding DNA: TGCGCCAGCAGCCTAGCGGGGGGGCCCAATGAGCAGTTCTTC.

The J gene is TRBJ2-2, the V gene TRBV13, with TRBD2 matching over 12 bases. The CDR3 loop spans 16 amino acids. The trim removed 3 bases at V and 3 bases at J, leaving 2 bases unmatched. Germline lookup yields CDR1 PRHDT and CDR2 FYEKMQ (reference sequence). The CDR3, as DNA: TGTGCCAGCAGCTTGGGACTAGCGGGTTACACCGGGGAGCTGTTTTTT. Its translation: CASSLGLAGYTGELFF.